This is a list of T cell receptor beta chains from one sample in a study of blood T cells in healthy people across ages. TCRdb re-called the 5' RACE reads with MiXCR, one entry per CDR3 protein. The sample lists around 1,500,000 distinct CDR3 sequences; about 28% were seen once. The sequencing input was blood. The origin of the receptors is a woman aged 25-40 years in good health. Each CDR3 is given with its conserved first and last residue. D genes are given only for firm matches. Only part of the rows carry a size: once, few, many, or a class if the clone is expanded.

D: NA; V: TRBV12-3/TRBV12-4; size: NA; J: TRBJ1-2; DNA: TGTGCCAGCAGTTTTAGCTTCGGGGGCCGGAAGGACTACACCTTC; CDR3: CASSFSFGGRKDYTF
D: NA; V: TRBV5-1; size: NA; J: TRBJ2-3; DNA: TGCACCAGCCGACCGTTGGGCACAGATACGCAGTATTTT; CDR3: CTSRPLGTDTQYF
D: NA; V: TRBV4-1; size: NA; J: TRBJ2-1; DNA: TGCGCCAGCAGCCGTCCTACTGCGGGCCAACTGGTGAATGAGCAGTTCTTC; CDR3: CASSRPTAGQLVNEQFF
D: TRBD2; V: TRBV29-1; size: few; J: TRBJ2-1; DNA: TGCAGCGTTAGAACACCGGGACTAGCGGGGGGGACGTACAATGAGCAGTTCTTC; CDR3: CSVRTPGLAGGTYNEQFF
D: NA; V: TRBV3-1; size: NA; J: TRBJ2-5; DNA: TGTGCCAGCAGCCCAGTTGGGTCGTCTAGGGAGACCCAGTACTTC; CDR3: CASSPVGSSRETQYF
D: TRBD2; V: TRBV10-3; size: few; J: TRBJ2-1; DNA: TGTGCCACCCGGGGGAGGGGACTAGCGGGAGGTGAGCAGTTCTTC; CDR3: CATRGRGLAGGEQFF
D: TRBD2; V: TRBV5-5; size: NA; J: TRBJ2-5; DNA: TGTGCCAGCAGAACTAGCGGGGGGGCCGGAGAGACCCAGTACTTC; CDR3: CASRTSGGAGETQYF
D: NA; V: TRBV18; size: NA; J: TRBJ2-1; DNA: TGTGCCAGCTCACCGCCTAGCGACTCCTACAATGAGCAGTTCTTC; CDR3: CASSPPSDSYNEQFF
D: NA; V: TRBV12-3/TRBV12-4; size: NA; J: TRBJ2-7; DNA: TGTGCCAGCAGTTTTTATGACGGAGTTTCCTACGAGCAGTACTTC; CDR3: CASSFYDGVSYEQYF
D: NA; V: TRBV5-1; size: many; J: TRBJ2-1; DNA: TGCGCCAGCGGGACCGCTAGCGCAAATGAGCAGTTCTTC; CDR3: CASGTASANEQFF
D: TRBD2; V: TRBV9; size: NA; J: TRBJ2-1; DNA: TGTGCCAGCAGCGCGAAGGGACTAGCGGGGCGGAATGAGCAGTTCTTC; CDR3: CASSAKGLAGRNEQFF
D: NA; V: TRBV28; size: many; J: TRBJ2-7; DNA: TGTGCCAGCAGCACTCCGGGATTTCCCTCCTACGAGCAGTACTTC; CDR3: CASSTPGFPSYEQYF
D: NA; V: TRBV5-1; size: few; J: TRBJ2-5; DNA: TGCGCCAGCAGCTTGGTGGGATTCGGCGAGGGAGAGACCCAGTACTTC; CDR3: CASSLVGFGEGETQYF
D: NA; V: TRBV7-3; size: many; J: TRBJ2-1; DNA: TGTGCCAGCAGCCTCACATACCGGGACACGATACACGAGCAGTTCTTC; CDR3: CASSLTYRDTIHEQFF
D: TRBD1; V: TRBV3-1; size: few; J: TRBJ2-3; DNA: TGTGCCAGCAGCCAACGAGGCGGGACAGGGGGCACAGATACGCAGTATTTT; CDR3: CASSQRGGTGGTDTQYF
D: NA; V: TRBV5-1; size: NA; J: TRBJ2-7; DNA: TGCGCCAGCAGCTTGGAGGAGGCAGGGGACGAGCAGTACTTC; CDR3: CASSLEEAGDEQYF
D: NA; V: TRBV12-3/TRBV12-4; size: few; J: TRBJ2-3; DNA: TGTGCCGGCAGTTTTAACCCCCCGGATACGCAGTATTTT; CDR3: CAGSFNPPDTQYF
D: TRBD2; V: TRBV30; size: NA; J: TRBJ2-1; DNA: TGTGCCTGGAGTGCTGCCAGCGGGGGGGACAATGAGCAGTTCTTC; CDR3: CAWSAASGGDNEQFF
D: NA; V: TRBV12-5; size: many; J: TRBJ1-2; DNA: TGTGCTAGTGGTTTAGAACAGAACTATGGCTACACCTTC; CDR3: CASGLEQNYGYTF
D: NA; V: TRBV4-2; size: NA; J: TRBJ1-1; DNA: TGTGCCAGCAGCCAAGGGGGGGCGGGGGATTCGAACACTGAAGCTTTCTTT; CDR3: CASSQGGAGDSNTEAFF
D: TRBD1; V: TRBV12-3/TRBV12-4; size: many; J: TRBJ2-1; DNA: TGTGCCAGCAGAGGACAGGGGGAGGAGCAGTTCTTC; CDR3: CASRGQGEEQFF
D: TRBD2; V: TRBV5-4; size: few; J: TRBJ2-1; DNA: TGTGCCAGCAGCTCTTTCAGCGGGAGGGATGAGCAGTTCTTC; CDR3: CASSSFSGRDEQFF
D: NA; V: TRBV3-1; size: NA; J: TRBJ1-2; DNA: TGTGCCAGCAGCTTCCTGGGGGAGCGTGGCTACACCTTC; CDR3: CASSFLGERGYTF
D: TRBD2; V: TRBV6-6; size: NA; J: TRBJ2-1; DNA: TGTGCCAGCAGTCATCTCACTAGCGGGGTGGGCAATGAGCAGTTCTTC; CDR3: CASSHLTSGVGNEQFF
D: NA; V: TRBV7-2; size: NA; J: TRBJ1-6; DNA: TGTGCCAGCAGACATGGACAGCCTTATAATTCACCCCTCCACTTT; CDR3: CASRHGQPYNSPLHF
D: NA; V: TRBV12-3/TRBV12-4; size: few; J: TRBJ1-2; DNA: TGTGCCAGCAGGGTATCCCGAGCTACCTATGGCTACACCTTC; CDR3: CASRVSRATYGYTF
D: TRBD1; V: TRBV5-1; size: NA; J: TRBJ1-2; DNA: TGCACCAGCAGCCGAGGACAGGTGCTTCTCAACTATGGCTACACCTTC; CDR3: CTSSRGQVLLNYGYTF
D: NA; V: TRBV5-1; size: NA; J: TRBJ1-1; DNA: TGCGCCAGCAGCTTGGACAGGATGGGGACTGAAGCTTTCTTT; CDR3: CASSLDRMGTEAFF
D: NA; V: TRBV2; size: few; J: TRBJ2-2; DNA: TGTGCCAGCAGTGAAGAGGCGTCCTTGAACACCGGGGAGCTGTTTTTT; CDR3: CASSEEASLNTGELFF
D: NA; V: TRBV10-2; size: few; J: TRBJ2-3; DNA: TGCGCCAGCAGTGACAGGCTAGTTGGTCCAGATACGCAGTATTTT; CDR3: CASSDRLVGPDTQYF
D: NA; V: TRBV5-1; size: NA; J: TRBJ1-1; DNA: TGCGCCCCCCCGGGAGGGGAGGGAGCTTTCTTT; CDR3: CAPPGGEGAFF
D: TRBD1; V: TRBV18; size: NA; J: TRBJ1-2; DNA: TGTGCCAGCTCACCGTCTACAGGGGCCATCTATGGCTACACCTTC; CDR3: CASSPSTGAIYGYTF
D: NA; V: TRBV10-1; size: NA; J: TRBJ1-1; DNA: TGCGCCAGCAGCCGGGACACGGGGAAGGGGACTGAAGCTTTCTTT; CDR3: CASSRDTGKGTEAFF
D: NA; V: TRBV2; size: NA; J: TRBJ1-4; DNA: TGTGCCAGCAGTGCGGAGAAACTGTTTTTT; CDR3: CASSAEKLFF
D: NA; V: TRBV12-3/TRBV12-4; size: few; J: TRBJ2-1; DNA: TGTGCCAGCAGTCGCGGGGTAGCCGCCTACAATGAGCAGTTCTTC; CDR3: CASSRGVAAYNEQFF
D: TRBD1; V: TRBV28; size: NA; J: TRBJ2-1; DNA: TGTGCCAGCAGTGCAACCGGGACAGGTCAGTTCTTC; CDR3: CASSATGTGQFF
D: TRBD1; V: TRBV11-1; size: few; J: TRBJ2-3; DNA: TGTGCCAGCAGCAAGAGGGACAGGGGAGCAGATACGCAGTATTTT; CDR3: CASSKRDRGADTQYF
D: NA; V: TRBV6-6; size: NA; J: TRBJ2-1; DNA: TGTGCCAGCAGCCCCGGGACACGAGAGCGGTTCTTC; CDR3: CASSPGTRERFF
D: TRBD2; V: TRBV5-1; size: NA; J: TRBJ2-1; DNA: TGCGCCAGCAGCTGGCGAGCGGGAGGGGTCGATGAGCAGTTCTTC; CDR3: CASSWRAGGVDEQFF
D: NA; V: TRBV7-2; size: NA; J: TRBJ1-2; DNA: TGTGCCAGCAGCTTGAACCCCGGGACATCGGATATCTATGGCTACACCTTC; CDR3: CASSLNPGTSDIYGYTF
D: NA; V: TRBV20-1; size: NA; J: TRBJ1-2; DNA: TGCAGTGCTGGTCCCGGGGATAACTATGGCTACACCTTC; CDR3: CSAGPGDNYGYTF
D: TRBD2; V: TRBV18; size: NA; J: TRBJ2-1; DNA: TGTGTCAGCTCACCGAGATTTCCTAAGCGGGAGCCGGGGGGCAATGAGCAGTTCTTC; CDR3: CVSSPRFPKREPGGNEQFF
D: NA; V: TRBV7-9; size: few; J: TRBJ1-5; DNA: TGTGCCAGCAGTCGTGGGGGAGGGGGATATCAGCCCCAGCATTTT; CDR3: CASSRGGGGYQPQHF
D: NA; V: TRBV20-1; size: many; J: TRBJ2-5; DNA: TGCAGTGCTGTCCTTAGCGGACAAGAGACCCAGTACTTC; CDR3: CSAVLSGQETQYF
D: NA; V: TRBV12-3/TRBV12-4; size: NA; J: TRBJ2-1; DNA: TGTGCCAGCAGTCATCGGACAGAAGACTTTTACAATGAGCAGTTCTTC; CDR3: CASSHRTEDFYNEQFF
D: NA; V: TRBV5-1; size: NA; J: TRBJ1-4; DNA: TGCGCCAGCAGCTTGACGGGAGCGGTGACTAATGAAAAACTGTTTTTT; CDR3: CASSLTGAVTNEKLFF
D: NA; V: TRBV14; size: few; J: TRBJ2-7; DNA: TGTGCCATCAGCCAAGACTTCGGGACCTACGAGCAGTACTTC; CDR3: CAISQDFGTYEQYF
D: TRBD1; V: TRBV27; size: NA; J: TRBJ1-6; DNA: TGTGCCAGCAGGAGACAGGGAGGGCGAACCCTCCACTTT; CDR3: CASRRQGGRTLHF
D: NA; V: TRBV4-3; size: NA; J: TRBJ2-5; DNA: TGCGCCAGCAGCCAAGATTGGATAGGGGAGACCCAGTACTTC; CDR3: CASSQDWIGETQYF
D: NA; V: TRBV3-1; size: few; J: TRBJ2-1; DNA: TGTGCCAGCAGCCAAGATCTGCGGCTTGAGCAGTTCTTC; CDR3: CASSQDLRLEQFF
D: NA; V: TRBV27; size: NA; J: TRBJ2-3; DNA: TGTGCCAGCAGTGTTACAGGGAGTACGCAGTATTTT; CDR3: CASSVTGSTQYF
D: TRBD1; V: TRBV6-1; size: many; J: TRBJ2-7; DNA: TGTGCCAGCAGGGACAGGGGGCGCCGCGAGCAGTACTTC; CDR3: CASRDRGRREQYF